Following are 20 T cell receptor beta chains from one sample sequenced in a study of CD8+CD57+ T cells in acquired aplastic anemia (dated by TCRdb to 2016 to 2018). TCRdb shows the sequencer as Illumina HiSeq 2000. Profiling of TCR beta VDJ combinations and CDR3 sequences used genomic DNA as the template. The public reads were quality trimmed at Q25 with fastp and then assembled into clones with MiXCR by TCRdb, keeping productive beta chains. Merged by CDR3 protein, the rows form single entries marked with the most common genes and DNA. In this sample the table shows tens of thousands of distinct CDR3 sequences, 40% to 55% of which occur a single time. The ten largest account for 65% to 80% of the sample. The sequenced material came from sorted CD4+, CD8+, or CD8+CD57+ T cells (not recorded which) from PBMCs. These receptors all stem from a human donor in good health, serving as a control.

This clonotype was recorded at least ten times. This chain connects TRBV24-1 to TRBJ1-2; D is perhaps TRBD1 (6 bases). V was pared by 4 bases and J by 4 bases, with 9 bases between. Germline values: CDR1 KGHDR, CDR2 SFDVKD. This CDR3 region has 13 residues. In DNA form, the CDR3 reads TGTGCCACCAGTGAGCCAGGGGCCTATGGCTACACCTTC. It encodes CATSEPGAYGYTF.

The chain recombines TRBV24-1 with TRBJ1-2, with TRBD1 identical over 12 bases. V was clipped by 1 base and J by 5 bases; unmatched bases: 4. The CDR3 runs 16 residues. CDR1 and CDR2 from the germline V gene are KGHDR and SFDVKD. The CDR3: CATSDFGTGGAYGYTF. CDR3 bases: TGTGCCACCAGTGATTTCGGGACAGGGGGCGCATATGGCTACACCTTC.

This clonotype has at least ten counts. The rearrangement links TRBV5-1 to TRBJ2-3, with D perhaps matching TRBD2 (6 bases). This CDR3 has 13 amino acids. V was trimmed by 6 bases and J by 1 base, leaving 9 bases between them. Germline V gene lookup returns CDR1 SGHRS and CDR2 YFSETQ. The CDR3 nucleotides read TGCGCCAGCACCCCTAGCGGCACAGATACGCAGTATTTT. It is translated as CASTPSGTDTQYF.

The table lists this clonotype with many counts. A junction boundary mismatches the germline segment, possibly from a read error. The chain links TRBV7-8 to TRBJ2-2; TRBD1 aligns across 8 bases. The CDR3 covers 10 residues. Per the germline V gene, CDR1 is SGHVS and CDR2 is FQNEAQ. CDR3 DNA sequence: TGTGCAACTCAACAGGGGGTGCTGTTTTTT. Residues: CATQQGVLFF.

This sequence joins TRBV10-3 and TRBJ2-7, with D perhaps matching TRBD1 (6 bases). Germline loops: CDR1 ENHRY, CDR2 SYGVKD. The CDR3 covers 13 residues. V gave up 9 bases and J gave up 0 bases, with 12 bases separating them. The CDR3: CAINRDGSYEQYF. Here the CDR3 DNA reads TGTGCCATAAACAGGGATGGCTCCTACGAGCAGTACTTC.

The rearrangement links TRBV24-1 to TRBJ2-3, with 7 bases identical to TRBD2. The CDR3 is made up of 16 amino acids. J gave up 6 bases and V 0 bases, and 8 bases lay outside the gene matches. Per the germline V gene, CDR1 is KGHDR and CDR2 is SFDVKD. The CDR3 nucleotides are TGTGCCACCAGTGATTTGCAGCGGGGAGCGGGTGATACGCAGTATTTT. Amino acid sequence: CATSDLQRGAGDTQYF.

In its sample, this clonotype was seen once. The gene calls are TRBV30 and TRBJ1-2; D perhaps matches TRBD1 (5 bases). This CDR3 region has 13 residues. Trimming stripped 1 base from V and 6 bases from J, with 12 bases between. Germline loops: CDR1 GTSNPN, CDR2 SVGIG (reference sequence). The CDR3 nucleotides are TGTGCCTGGAGTGCGGGGGAGGGGAATGGCTACACCTTC. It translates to CAWSAGEGNGYTF.

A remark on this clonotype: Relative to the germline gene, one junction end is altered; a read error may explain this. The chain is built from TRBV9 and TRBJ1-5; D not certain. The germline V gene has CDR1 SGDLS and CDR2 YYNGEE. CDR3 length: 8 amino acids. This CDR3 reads CASSPRHF. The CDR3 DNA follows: TGTGCCAGCAGCCCCCGGCATTTT. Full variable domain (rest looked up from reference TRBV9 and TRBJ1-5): DSGVTQTPKHLITATGQRVTLRCSPRSGDLSVYWYQQSLDQGLQFLIQYYNGEERAKGNILERFSAQQFPDLHSELNLSSLELGDSALYFCASSPRHFGDGTRLSIL.

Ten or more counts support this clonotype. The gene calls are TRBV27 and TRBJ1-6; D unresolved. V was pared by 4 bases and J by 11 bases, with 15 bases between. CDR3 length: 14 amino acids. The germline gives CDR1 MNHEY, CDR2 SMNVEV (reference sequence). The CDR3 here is CASSSLLLTAPLHF. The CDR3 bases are TGTGCCAGCAGTTCCCTTTTATTGACCGCACCCCTCCACTTT.

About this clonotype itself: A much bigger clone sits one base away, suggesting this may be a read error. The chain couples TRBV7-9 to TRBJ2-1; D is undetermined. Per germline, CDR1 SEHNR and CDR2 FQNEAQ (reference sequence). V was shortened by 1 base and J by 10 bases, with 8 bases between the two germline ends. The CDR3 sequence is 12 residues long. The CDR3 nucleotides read TGTGCCAGCAGCTTAGTGGATGAAGAGCAGTTCTTC. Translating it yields CASSLVDEEQFF.

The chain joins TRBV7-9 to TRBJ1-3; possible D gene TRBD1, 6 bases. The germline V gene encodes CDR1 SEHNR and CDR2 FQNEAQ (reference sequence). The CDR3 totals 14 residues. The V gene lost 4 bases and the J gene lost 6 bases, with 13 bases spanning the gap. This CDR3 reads CASSYRDKANTIYF. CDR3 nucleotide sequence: TGTGCCAGCAGCTACCGGGACAAGGCAAACACCATATATTTT.

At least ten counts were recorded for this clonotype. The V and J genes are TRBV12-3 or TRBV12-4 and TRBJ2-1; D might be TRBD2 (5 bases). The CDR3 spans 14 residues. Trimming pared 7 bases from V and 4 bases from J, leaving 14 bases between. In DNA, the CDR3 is TGTGCCAGCACCTACGGAGGCCCATACAATGAGCAGTTCTTC. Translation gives CASTYGGPYNEQFF.

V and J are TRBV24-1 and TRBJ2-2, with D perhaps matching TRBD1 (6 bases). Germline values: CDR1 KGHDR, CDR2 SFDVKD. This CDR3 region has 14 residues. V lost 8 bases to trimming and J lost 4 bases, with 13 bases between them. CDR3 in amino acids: CATNPGQTTGELFF. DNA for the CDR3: TGTGCCACCAACCCCGGACAGACCACCGGGGAGCTGTTTTTT.

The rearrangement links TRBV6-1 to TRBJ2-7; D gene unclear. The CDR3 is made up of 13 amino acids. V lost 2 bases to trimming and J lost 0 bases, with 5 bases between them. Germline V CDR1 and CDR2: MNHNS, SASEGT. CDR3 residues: CASSESDSYEQYF. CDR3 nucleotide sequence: TGTGCCAGCAGTGAAAGTGACTCCTACGAGCAGTACTTC.

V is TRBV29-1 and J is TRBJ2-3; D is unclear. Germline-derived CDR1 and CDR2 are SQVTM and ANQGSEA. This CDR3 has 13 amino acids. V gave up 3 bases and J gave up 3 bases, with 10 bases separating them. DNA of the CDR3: TGCAGCGTTGATGGTTTTCAAACAGATACGCAGTATTTT. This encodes CSVDGFQTDTQYF.

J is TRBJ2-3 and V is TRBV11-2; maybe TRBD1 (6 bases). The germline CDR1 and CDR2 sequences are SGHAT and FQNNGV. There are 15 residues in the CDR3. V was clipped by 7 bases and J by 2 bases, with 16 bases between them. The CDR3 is CASMGTGTFTDTQYF. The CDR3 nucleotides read TGTGCCAGCATGGGCACCGGGACATTCACAGATACGCAGTATTTT.

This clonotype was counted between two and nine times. The CDR3 is CASSLSKTARGYGYTF. The CDR3 DNA reads as TGTGCCAGCAGTTTATCGAAAACAGCGAGGGGCTATGGCTACACCTTC. The V and J genes are TRBV27 and TRBJ1-2, with D perhaps matching TRBD1 (5 bases). CDR1 MNHEY and CDR2 SMNVEV come from the germline V gene (reference sequence). Between the trimmed V and J ends, which lost 0 bases and 4 bases, there was a span of 15 bases. This CDR3 is 16 amino acids long.

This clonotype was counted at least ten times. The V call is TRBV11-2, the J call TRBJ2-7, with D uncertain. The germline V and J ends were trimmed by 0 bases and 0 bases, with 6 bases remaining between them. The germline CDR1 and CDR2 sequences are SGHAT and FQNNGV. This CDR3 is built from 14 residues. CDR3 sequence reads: CASSLDAVSYEQYF. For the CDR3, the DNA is TGTGCCAGCAGCTTAGACGCAGTCTCCTACGAGCAGTACTTC.

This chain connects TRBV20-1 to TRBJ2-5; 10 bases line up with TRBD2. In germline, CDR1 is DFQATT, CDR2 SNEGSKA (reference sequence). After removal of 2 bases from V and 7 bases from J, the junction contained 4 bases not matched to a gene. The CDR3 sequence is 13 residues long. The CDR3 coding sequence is TGCAGTGCTAGACCCAGCGGGAGGGTGACCCAGTACTTC. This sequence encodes CSARPSGRVTQYF.

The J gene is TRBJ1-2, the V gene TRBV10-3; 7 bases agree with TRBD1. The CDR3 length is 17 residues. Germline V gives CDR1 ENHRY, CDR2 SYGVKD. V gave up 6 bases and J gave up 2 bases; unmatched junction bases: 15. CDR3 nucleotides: TGTGCCATCAGGGGGGTTCTCGACAGGGCAGGCAACTATGGCTACACCTTC. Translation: CAIRGVLDRAGNYGYTF.